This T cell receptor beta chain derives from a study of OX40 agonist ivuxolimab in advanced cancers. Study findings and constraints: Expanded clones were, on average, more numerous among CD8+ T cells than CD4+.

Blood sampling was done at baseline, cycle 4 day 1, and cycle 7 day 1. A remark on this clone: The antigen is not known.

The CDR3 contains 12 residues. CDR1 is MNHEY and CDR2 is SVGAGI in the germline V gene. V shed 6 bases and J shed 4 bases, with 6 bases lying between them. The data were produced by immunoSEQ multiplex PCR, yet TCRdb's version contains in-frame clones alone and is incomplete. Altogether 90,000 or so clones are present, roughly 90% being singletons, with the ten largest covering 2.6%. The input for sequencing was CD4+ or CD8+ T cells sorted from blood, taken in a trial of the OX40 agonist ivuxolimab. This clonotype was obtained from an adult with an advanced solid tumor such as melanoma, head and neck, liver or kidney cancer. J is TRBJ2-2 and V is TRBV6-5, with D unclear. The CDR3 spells CASSSSTGELFF. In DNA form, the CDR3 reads TGTGCCAGCAGCTCAAGCACCGGGGAGCTGTTTTTT.